The rows below give T cell receptor beta chains drawn from one sample of a study of long-term antiretroviral therapy in people with HIV. The table came from immunoSEQ multiplex PCR; TCRdb's copy has only in-frame clones and leaves some out. Of around 18,000 clones in the sample, approximately 92% were seen once. The material was unsorted PBMCs, obtained 4.2 years after starting antiretroviral therapy. These receptors came from a man aged 45-60 years with HIV. CDR3s leave out the opening cysteine and the closing phenylalanine or tryptophan.

V gene | CDR3 protein
TRBV5-1 | ASSLVTGSYNEQF
TRBV27 | ASSIYPGTGELF
TRBV19 | ASSMQGAGELF
TRBV7-2 | ASSSASGANVLT
TRBV4-3 | ASSPQPPGLAYEQY
TRBV9 | ASSEGGVTSPLH
TRBV11-3 | ASSVGGTEAF
TRBV30 | AWSKHGYEQY
TRBV6-6 | AARTSGGEF
TRBV5-4 | ASSRTSGNTQETQY
TRBV19 | ASSVGQGSTDTQY